The 10 T cell receptor beta chains below come from one sample, sequenced in a study of blood T cells in healthy people across ages. Primers used in a second PCR of roughly 6 to 11 cycles were a sample-barcoded 5' primer and a J-beta primer mix. MiXCR, run by TCRdb on the 5' RACE reads, gives a single entry per CDR3 protein. The sample gives around 1.5 million distinct CDR3 sequences, 55% to 75% of which show up once; 6.5% to 8.5% is in the top ten. Sequencing was performed on blood. The origin of the receptors is a man between 18 and 35 years old in good health.

The rearrangement links TRBV20-1 to TRBJ1-6, with D possibly TRBD1 on 5 matching bases. CDR1 is DFQATT and CDR2 is SNEGSKA in the germline V gene (reference sequence). This CDR3 contains 17 residues. Trimming took off 2 bases at V and 7 bases at J, with 21 bases between the two ends. The CDR3 region has the DNA TGCAGTGCTAGATACCCAGGGATCGGGGCCCTGAATTCACCCCTCCACTTT. This codes for CSARYPGIGALNSPLHF.

The sample holds one count of this clonotype. The V gene is TRBV10-3, the J gene TRBJ1-1; no reliable D call. Germline assignment: CDR1 ENHRY and CDR2 SYGVKD. Trimming stripped 2 bases from V and 1 base from J, with 8 bases between. The CDR3 length is 14 residues. CDR3 bases: TGTGCCATCAGTGAGCCCAAAGGGAACACTGAAGCTTTCTTT. It specifies CAISEPKGNTEAFF.

This CDR3 is CASSRPYMGQGIPPLHF. Written as DNA, the CDR3 is TGTGCCAGCAGCCGACCTTATATGGGACAGGGGATTCCACCCCTCCACTTT. The genes are TRBV7-6 and TRBJ1-6, with 10 bases aligning to TRBD1. The CDR3 spans 17 residues. The V and J ends lost 5 bases and 11 bases, in that order; junction bases with no gene match: 15. The germline V gene has CDR1 SGHVS and CDR2 FNYEAQ.

V and J are TRBV29-1 and TRBJ1-2, with unresolved D. The V gene's germline CDR1 is SQVTM and CDR2 ANQGSEA. The CDR3 totals 12 residues. Trimming removed 4 bases from V and 0 bases from J, with 6 bases in between. CDR3 DNA sequence: TGCAGCGTTGGCGGGTCTAACTATGGCTACACCTTC. Translating it yields CSVGGSNYGYTF. The full variable domain, with the rest looked up from reference TRBV29-1 and TRBJ1-2, is SAVISQKPSRDICQRGTSLTIQCQVDSQVTMMFWYRQQPGQSLTLIATANQGSEATYESGFVIDKFPISRPNLTFSTLTVSNMSPEDSSIYLCSVGGSNYGYTFGSGTRLTVV.

V and J are TRBV7-8 and TRBJ1-2; D possibly corresponds to TRBD1 (5 bases). CDR1 is SGHVS, CDR2 FQNEAQ, per germline. Trimming took off 4 bases at V and 6 bases at J, with 18 bases between the two ends. The CDR3 length is 15 residues. For the CDR3, the DNA is TGTGCCAGCAGCTACCCCGCCGGGACGATCGATGGCTACACCTTC. Protein: CASSYPAGTIDGYTF.

The V call is TRBV5-1, the J call TRBJ2-3; tentatively, D is TRBD1 (6 bases). With 0 bases removed from V and 1 base from J, the gap between germline ends came to 9 bases. Germline values: CDR1 SGHRS, CDR2 YFSETQ. This CDR3 contains 15 residues. The CDR3 loop reads CASSLGGHRTDTQYF. DNA of the CDR3: TGCGCCAGCAGCTTGGGGGGACACCGCACAGATACGCAGTATTTT.

Only a few counts were recorded for this clonotype. The rearrangement joins TRBV11-2 to TRBJ2-5; 10 bases are a match to TRBD2. Near its end, the DNA agrees better with TRBJ2-4, so the J call may be wrong. This CDR3 has 15 residues. Germline CDR1 and CDR2: SGHAT and FQNNGV. DNA for the CDR3: TGTGCCAGCAGCTTAGTAGCGGGGGGTCAAAACATTCAGTACTTC. Translating it yields CASSLVAGGQNIQYF.

This chain connects TRBV11-1 to TRBJ2-1; TRBD1 agrees at 7 bases. The CDR3 covers 15 residues. With 5 bases clipped from V and 2 bases from J, the junction kept 6 bases outside the gene matches. Germline values: CDR1 SGHAT, CDR2 FQDESV (reference sequence). The CDR3 loop reads CASSPRTGPYNEQFF. The CDR3 DNA is TGTGCCAGCAGCCCAAGGACAGGCCCCTACAATGAGCAGTTCTTC.

This chain connects TRBV27 to TRBJ2-4; no reliable D call. The V end was cut by 5 bases, the J end by 8 bases, with 16 bases between. The CDR3 sequence is 14 residues long. Germline V lookup: CDR1 MNHEY, CDR2 SMNVEV (reference sequence). The CDR3 sequence is CASSLGPVGYIQYF. As DNA, the CDR3 is TGTGCCAGCAGTCTTGGCCCGGTTGGGTACATTCAGTACTTC.

This clonotype was seen a few times. The chain joins TRBV4-3 to TRBJ2-1, with unresolved D. Per germline, CDR1 LGHNA and CDR2 YSLEER. The V end lost 1 base, the J end lost 7 bases, and 14 bases lay between the germline ends. The CDR3 is made up of 15 amino acids. CDR3: CASSQVDFSLNEQFF. In nucleotides, the CDR3 is TGCGCCAGCAGCCAAGTTGATTTTAGTTTGAATGAGCAGTTCTTC.